This entry lists 4 T cell receptor beta chains sequenced from one sample in a study of T cell changes during pregnancy in multiple sclerosis. The protocol was immunoSEQ multiplex PCR, while the TCRdb copy is restricted to in-frame clones and leaves out a portion. This repertoire shows about 45,000 clones, 70% to 90% found once; its top ten account for 1.9%. The starting material was peripheral blood, obtained in the first trimester of pregnancy. Receptors originate from a female donor with multiple sclerosis, enrolled in a pregnancy study.

The V and J genes are TRBV9 and TRBJ2-1; 12 bases map to TRBD2. This CDR3 region has 13 residues. Germline V gives CDR1 SGDLS, CDR2 YYNGEE. V gave up 5 bases and J gave up 9 bases; unmatched junction bases: 3. The DNA for the CDR3 is TGTGCCAGCAGTAGGACTAGCGGGGCTGAGCAGTTCTTC. Protein: CASSRTSGAEQFF.

The CDR3 coding sequence is TGTGCCAGCAGCTTAAGGTGGGGGGGCACAGATACGCAGTATTTT. It specifies CASSLRWGGTDTQYF. J is TRBJ2-3 and V is TRBV7-2, with D possibly being TRBD2 (6 bases). Deletions cut 2 bases from V and 1 base from J, with 10 bases between. The CDR3 spans 15 residues. Germline V gene data show CDR1 as SGHTA and CDR2 as FQGNSA.

The rearrangement links TRBV11-3 to TRBJ2-3, with D possibly being TRBD2 (5 bases). Trimming shortened V by 3 bases and J by 6 bases, and 10 bases separated the two germline ends. Germline V gene lookup returns CDR1 SGHNT and CDR2 YENEEA. The CDR3 length is 13 residues. The DNA of the CDR3 is TGTGCCAGCAGCTTCCGTCGCGGGGATACGCAGTATTTT. Its translation is CASSFRRGDTQYF.

V usage is TRBV28 and J usage is TRBJ1-5, with 10 bases identical to TRBD1. The germline V gene encodes CDR1 MDHEN and CDR2 SYDVKM. This CDR3 is 14 amino acids long. J gave up 7 bases and V 5 bases, and 5 bases lay outside the gene matches. The CDR3 region is CASSRWTGGQPQHF. The CDR3 DNA follows: TGTGCCAGCAGTCGGTGGACAGGGGGACAGCCCCAGCATTTT. The whole variable domain, filled in from reference TRBV28 and TRBJ1-5, reads DVKVTQSSRYLVKRTGEKVFLECVQDMDHENMFWYRQDPGLGLRLIYFSYDVKMKEKGDIPEGYSVSREKKERFSLILESASTNQTSMYLCASSRWTGGQPQHFGDGTRLSIL.